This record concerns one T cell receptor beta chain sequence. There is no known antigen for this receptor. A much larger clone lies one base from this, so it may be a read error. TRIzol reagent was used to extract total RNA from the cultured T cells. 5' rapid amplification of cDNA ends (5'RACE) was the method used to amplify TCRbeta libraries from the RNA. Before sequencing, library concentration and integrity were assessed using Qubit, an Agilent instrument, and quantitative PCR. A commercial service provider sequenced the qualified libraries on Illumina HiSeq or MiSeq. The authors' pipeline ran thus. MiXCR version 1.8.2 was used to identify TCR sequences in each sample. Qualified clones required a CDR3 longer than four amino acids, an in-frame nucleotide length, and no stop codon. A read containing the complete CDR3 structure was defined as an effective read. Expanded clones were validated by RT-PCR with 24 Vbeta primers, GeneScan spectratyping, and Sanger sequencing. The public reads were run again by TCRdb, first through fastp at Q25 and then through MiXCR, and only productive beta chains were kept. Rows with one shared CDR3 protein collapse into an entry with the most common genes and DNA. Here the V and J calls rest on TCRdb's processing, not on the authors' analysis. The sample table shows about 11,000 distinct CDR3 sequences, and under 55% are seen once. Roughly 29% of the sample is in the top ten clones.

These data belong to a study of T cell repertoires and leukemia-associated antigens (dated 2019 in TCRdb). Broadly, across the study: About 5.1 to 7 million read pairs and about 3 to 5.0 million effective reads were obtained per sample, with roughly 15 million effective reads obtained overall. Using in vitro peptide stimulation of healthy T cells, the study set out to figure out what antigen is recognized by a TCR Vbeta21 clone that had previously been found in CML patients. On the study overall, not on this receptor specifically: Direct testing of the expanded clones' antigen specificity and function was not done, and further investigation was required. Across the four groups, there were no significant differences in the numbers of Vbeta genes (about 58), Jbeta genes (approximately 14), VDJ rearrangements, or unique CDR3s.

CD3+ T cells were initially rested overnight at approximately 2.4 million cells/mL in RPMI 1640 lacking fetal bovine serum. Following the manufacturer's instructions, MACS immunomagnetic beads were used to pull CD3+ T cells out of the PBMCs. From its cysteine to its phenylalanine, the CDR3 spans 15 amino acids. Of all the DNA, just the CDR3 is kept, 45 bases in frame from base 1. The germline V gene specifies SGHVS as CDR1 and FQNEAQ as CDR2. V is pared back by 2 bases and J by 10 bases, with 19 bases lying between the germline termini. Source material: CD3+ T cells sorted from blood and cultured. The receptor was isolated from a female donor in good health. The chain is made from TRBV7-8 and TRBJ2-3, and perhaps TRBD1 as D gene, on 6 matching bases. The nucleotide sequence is TGTGCCAGCAGCTTATCTGATTCAGACAGGACGGCGCAGTATTTT. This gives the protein CASSLSDSDRTAQYF.